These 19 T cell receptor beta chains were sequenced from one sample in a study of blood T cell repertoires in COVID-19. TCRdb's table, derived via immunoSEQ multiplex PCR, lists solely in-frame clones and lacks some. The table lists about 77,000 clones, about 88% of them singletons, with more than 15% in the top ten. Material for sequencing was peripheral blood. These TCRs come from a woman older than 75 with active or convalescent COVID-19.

The CDR3 nucleotides read TGTGCCAGCAGTCCCAACAGCGGGGGGGTAGCCAAAAACATTCAGTACTTC. Amino acid sequence: CASSPNSGGVAKNIQYF. V is TRBV27 and J is TRBJ2-4, with TRBD2 matching over 10 bases. The germline CDR1 and CDR2 sequences are MNHEY and SMNVEV (reference sequence). This CDR3 has 17 residues. V lost 5 bases to trimming and J lost 0 bases; unmatched junction nucleotides: 7.

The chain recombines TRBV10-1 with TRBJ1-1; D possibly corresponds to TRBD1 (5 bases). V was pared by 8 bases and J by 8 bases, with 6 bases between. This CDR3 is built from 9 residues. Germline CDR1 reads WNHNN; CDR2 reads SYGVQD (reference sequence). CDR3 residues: CASGAEAFF. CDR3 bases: TGCGCCAGCGGGGCCGAAGCTTTCTTT.

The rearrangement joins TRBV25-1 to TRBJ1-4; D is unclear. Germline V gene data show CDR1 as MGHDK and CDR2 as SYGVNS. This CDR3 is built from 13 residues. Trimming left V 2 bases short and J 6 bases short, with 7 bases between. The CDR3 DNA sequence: TGTGCCAGCAGTGAACCCGCGTATGAAAAACTGTTTTTT. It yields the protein CASSEPAYEKLFF.

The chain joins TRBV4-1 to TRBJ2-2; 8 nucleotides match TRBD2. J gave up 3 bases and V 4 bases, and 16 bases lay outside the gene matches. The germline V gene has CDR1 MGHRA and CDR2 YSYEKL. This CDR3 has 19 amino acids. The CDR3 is CASSPRSRGSGDHTGELFF. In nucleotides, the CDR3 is TGCGCCAGCAGCCCAAGGTCGAGAGGTAGCGGGGACCACACCGGGGAGCTGTTTTTT.

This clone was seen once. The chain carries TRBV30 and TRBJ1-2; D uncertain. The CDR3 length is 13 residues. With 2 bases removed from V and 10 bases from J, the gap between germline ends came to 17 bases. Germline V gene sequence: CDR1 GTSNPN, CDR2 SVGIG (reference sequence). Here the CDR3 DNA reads TGTGCCTGGAGTTCGGACTCCCAAACGGTCTACACCTTC. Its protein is CAWSSDSQTVYTF.

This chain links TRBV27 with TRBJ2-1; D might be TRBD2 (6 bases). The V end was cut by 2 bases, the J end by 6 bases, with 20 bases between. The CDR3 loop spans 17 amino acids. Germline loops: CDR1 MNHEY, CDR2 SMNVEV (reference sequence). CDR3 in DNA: TGTGCCAGCAGTTTAGGGTCCGGGGGACTTTGGGGCAATGAGCAGTTCTTC. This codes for CASSLGSGGLWGNEQFF.

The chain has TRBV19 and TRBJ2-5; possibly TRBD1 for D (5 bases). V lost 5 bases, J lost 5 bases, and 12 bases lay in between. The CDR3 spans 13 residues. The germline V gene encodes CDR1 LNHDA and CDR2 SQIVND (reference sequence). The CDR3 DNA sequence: TGTGCCAGTAGTCGGTTGCAGGGTGAGACCCAGTACTTC. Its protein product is CASSRLQGETQYF.

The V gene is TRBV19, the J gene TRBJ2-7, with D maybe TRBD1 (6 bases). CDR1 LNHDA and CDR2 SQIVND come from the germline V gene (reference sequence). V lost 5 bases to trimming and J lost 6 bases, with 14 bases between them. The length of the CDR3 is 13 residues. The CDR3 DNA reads TGTGCCAGTAGTGGACTCAGGGGATTCGAGCAGTACTTC. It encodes CASSGLRGFEQYF.

CDR3 nucleotide sequence: TGTGCCAGCAGTCCCCCCCCGGGGGGAATAGCTGAAGCTTTCTTT. Protein sequence: CASSPPPGGIAEAFF. This chain links TRBV27 with TRBJ1-1, with TRBD1 as a possible D gene (5 bases). The CDR3 runs 15 residues. In germline, CDR1 is MNHEY, CDR2 SMNVEV (reference sequence). V lost 5 bases to trimming and J lost 6 bases, with 19 bases between them.

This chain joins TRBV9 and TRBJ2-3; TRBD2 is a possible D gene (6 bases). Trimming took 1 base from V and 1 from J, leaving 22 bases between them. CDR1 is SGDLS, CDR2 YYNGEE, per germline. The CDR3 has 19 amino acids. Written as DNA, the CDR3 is TGTGCCAGCAGCGTAAGTAGGGAGGTTGGTGCCGGCGGCACAGATACGCAGTATTTT. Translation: CASSVSREVGAGGTDTQYF.

The CDR3 loop reads CASSFRLVSYNEQFF. Written as DNA, the CDR3 is TGTGCCAGCAGCTTTCGGCTAGTGTCCTACAATGAGCAGTTCTTC. The J gene is TRBJ2-1, the V gene TRBV11-3; D gene unclear. Trimming removed 3 bases at V and 1 base at J, with 10 bases between. Germline V gene lookup returns CDR1 SGHNT and CDR2 YENEEA. This CDR3 contains 15 residues.

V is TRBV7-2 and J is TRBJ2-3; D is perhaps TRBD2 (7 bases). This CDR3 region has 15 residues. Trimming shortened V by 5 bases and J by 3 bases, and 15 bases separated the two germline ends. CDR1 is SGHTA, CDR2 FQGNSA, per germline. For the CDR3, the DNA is TGTGCCAGCAGCCCCGGGGGGCCAAGGACAGATACGCAGTATTTT. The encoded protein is CASSPGGPRTDTQYF.

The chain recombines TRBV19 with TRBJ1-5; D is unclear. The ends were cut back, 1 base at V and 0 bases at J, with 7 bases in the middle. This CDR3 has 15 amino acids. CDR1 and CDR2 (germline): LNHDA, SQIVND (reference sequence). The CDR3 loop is CASSIGGHSNQPQHF. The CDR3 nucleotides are TGTGCCAGTAGTATAGGAGGGCATAGCAATCAGCCCCAGCATTTT.

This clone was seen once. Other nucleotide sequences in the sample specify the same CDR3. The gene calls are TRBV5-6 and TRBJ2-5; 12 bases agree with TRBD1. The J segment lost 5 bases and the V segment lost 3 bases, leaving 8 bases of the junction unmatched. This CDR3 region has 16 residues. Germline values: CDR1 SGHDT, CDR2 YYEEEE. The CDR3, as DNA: TGTGCCAGCAGCTCGCGGGGGACAGGGGGCAGGGAGACCCAGTACTTC. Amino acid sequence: CASSSRGTGGRETQYF.

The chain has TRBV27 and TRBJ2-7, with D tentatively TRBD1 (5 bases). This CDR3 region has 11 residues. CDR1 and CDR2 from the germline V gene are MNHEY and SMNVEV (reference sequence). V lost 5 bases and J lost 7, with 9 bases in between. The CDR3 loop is CASSQGQEQYF. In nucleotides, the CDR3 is TGTGCCAGCAGTCAAGGACAAGAGCAGTACTTC.

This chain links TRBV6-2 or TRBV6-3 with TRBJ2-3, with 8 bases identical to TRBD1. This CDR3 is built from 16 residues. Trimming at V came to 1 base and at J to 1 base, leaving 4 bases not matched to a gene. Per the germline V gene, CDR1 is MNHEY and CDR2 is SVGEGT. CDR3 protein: CASSYFQGARTDTQYF. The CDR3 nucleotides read TGTGCCAGCAGTTACTTCCAGGGGGCTCGCACAGATACGCAGTATTTT.

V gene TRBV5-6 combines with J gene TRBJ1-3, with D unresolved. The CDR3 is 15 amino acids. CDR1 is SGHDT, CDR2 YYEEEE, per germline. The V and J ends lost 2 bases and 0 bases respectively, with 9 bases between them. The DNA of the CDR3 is TGTGCCAGCAGCTTCGGACTGTCCTCTGGAAACACCATATATTTT. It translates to CASSFGLSSGNTIYF.

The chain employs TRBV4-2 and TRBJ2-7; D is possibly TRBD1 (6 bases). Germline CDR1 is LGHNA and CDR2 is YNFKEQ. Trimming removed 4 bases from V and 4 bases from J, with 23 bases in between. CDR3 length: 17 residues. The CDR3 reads CASSRHREGSAQYEQYF. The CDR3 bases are TGTGCCAGCAGCCGACACAGGGAAGGCTCGGCACAGTACGAGCAGTACTTC.

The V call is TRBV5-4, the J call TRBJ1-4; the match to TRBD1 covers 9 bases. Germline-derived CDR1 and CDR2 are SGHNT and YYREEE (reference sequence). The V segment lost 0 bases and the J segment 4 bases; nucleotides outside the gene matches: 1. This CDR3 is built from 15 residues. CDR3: CASSLETGGNEKLFF. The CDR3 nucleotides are TGTGCCAGCAGCTTGGAGACAGGGGGTAATGAAAAACTGTTTTTT.